The 9 T cell receptor beta chains listed next were all sequenced from one sample in a study of blood T cell repertoires in COVID-19. Some clones are missing from TCRdb's copy, which holds only in-frame ones; the method was immunoSEQ multiplex PCR. This table has 290,000 or so clones, approximately 86% appearing once. The material sequenced was peripheral blood. Source of these receptors: a man in his sixties or seventies with acute or convalescent COVID-19.

V and J are TRBV4-3 and TRBJ1-1; D gene uncertain. The CDR3 has 15 amino acids. Trimming stripped 0 bases from V and 3 bases from J, with 11 bases between. Germline V CDR1 and CDR2: LGHNA, YSLEER. CDR3 residues: CASSQDANGHTEAFF. As DNA, the CDR3 is TGCGCCAGCAGCCAAGATGCGAACGGTCACACTGAAGCTTTCTTT.

This rearrangement joins TRBV14 to TRBJ2-1; possible D gene TRBD1, 5 bases. V lost 1 base and J 8 bases, leaving 9 bases between the germline ends. This CDR3 comprises 13 residues. Germline V gives CDR1 SGHDN, CDR2 FVKESK. The DNA of the CDR3 is TGTGCCAGCAGCCAAGTAGGGGCCCATGAGCAGTTCTTC. This codes for CASSQVGAHEQFF.

This CDR3 reads CAWSVSGLAGAYEQYF. The CDR3 DNA is TGTGCCTGGAGTGTAAGTGGACTAGCGGGTGCCTACGAGCAGTACTTC. The chain recombines TRBV30 with TRBJ2-7; 11 nucleotides line up with TRBD2. V was pared by 0 bases and J by 2 bases, with 6 bases of the junction left unmatched. Per germline, CDR1 GTSNPN and CDR2 SVGIG (reference sequence). This CDR3 comprises 16 residues.

V and J are TRBV6-2 or TRBV6-3 and TRBJ2-7; a weak D match, TRBD1 (7 bases). The CDR3 runs to 15 residues. Trimming cost V 5 bases and J 0 bases, with 14 bases left between them. Germline V CDR1 and CDR2: MNHEY, SVGEGT. The CDR3 region has the DNA TGTGCCAGCAGTGCCAGACAGGGACTCTCCTACGAGCAGTACTTC. As protein: CASSARQGLSYEQYF.

In its sample, this clone was seen once. This CDR3 is CASSYGGRGADTQYF. The CDR3 DNA reads TGTGCCAGCAGTTACGGCGGGAGAGGGGCAGATACGCAGTATTTT. The chain carries TRBV6-5 and TRBJ2-3, with 7 bases lining up with TRBD2. The CDR3 is 15 amino acids. Germline CDR1 is MNHEY and CDR2 is SVGAGI. V lost 2 bases, J lost 4 bases, and 6 bases stayed unmatched.

The chain employs TRBV13 and TRBJ2-5; TRBD2 agrees at 8 bases. Germline V gene data show CDR1 as PRHDT and CDR2 as FYEKMQ (reference sequence). The CDR3 covers 14 residues. V shed 3 bases and J 4 bases; nucleotides not matched to a gene: 4. The CDR3 coding sequence is TGTGCCAGCAGCTTGCGGGGGGCCCCAGAGACCCAGTACTTC. Translation: CASSLRGAPETQYF. The full variable domain, its missing parts supplied by reference TRBV13 and TRBJ2-5, is AAGVIQSPRHLIKEKRETATLKCYPIPRHDTVYWYQQGPGQDPQFLISFYEKMQSDKGSIPDRFSAQQFSDYHSELNMSSLELGDSALYFCASSLRGAPETQYFGPGTRLLVL.

In its sample, this clone was seen once. V and J are TRBV7-9 and TRBJ1-4; D may be TRBD1 (6 bases). Germline CDR1 is SEHNR and CDR2 is FQNEAQ (reference sequence). V was pared by 4 bases and J by 7 bases, with 13 bases between. The CDR3 covers 14 residues. The CDR3: CASSSQGWAEKLFF. Written as DNA, the CDR3 is TGTGCCAGCAGCTCTCAGGGGTGGGCTGAAAAACTGTTTTTT.

This clone was seen a handful of times. This chain connects TRBV5-4 to TRBJ2-7; D unresolved. Trimming removed 1 base at V and 5 bases at J, with 10 bases between. Per germline, CDR1 SGHNT and CDR2 YYREEE (reference sequence). The CDR3 has 13 amino acids. CDR3 nucleotides: TGTGCCAGCAGCTTGACGGGTGGCAACGAGCAGTACTTC. This translates into CASSLTGGNEQYF. Together with reference TRBV5-4 and TRBJ2-7, the CDR3 gives the full variable domain: ETGVTQSPTHLIKTRGQQVTLRCSSQSGHNTVSWYQQALGQGPQFIFQYYREEENGRGNFPPRFSGLQFPNYSSELNVNALELDDSALYLCASSLTGGNEQYFGPGTRLTVT.

This chain connects TRBV11-2 to TRBJ2-4, with TRBD2 identical over 7 bases. The germline gives CDR1 SGHAT, CDR2 FQNNGV. The V and J ends lost 1 base and 8 bases, in that order; junction bases with no gene match: 5. CDR3 length equals 14 residues. The CDR3 nucleotides are TGTGCCAGCAGCTTAGGCAGGGCGGGGGACATTCAGTACTTC. It yields the protein CASSLGRAGDIQYF. Together with reference TRBV11-2 and TRBJ2-4, the CDR3 gives the full variable domain: EAGVAQSPRYKIIEKRQSVAFWCNPISGHATLYWYQQILGQGPKLLIQFQNNGVVDDSQLPKDRFSAERLKGVDSTLKIQPAKLEDSAVYLCASSLGRAGDIQYFGAGTRLSVL.